The 25 T cell receptor beta chains given below trace back to one sample, sequenced in a study of glioma-infiltrating T cells. The iRepertoire nested amplicon-rescue multiplex PCR amplified TCR alpha and beta CDR3s from RNA. TCRdb reanalysed the multiplex PCR reads using MiXCR and keeps one entry per CDR3 protein. The profile covers about 410,000 distinct CDR3 sequences, with 41% appearing a single time and 12% taken by the ten largest. What was sequenced was glioma tissue, nonneoplastic brain tissue, or PBMCs (not recorded which). These receptors came from a human donor with low-grade glioma or glioblastoma, undergoing nonglioma brain surgery, or in good health (not recorded which).

The chain couples TRBV12-3 or TRBV12-4 to TRBJ2-1, with D possibly TRBD2 on 5 matching bases. Trimming took 3 bases from V and 3 from J, leaving 12 bases between them. CDR3 length equals 15 residues. CDR3 bases: TGTGCCAGCAGTTTCCCCCGCCGGGGCTACAATGAGCAGTTCTTC. It specifies CASSFPRRGYNEQFF.

This clonotype was counted many times. This rearrangement joins TRBV6-6 to TRBJ2-7; unclear D gene. Trimming took 1 base from V and 2 from J, leaving 9 bases between them. From germline, CDR1 is MNHNY and CDR2 SVGAGI (reference sequence). The CDR3 runs 14 residues. The CDR3 is CASSYLRTTYEQYF. In nucleotides, the CDR3 is TGTGCCAGCAGTTACTTGCGCACTACCTACGAGCAGTACTTC.

This chain links TRBV7-9 with TRBJ2-1; TRBD2 aligns across 8 bases. Germline V gives CDR1 SEHNR, CDR2 FQNEAQ (reference sequence). The CDR3 has 16 residues. Losses at the gene ends were 6 bases for V and 7 bases for J; bases not matched to a gene: 14. The CDR3 reads CASRQPGGESLNEQFF. CDR3 in DNA: TGTGCCAGCAGACAACCGGGGGGGGAATCCTTGAATGAGCAGTTCTTC.

This clonotype was counted between two and nine times. The chain couples TRBV7-9 to TRBJ2-3, with D uncertain. Trimming cost V 5 bases and J 4 bases, with 7 bases left between them. The CDR3 has 12 amino acids. Germline loops: CDR1 SEHNR, CDR2 FQNEAQ (reference sequence). The CDR3, as DNA: TGTGCCAGCAGCAGCTTTTCAGATACGCAGTATTTT. Protein product: CASSSFSDTQYF.

V and J are TRBV27 and TRBJ2-3; D perhaps matches TRBD2 (6 bases). This CDR3 contains 13 residues. CDR1 and CDR2 (germline): MNHEY, SMNVEV (reference sequence). Trimming left V 10 bases short and J 5 bases short, with 16 bases between. The CDR3 protein is CATNQYGGDTQYF. The CDR3 DNA follows: TGTGCCACCAACCAATACGGGGGAGATACGCAGTATTTT.

Remarks on this clonotype: The junction departs from germline at one end; a sequencing error may be responsible. V usage is TRBV28 and J usage is TRBJ1-2; D might be TRBD1 (6 bases). The germline gives CDR1 MDHEN, CDR2 SYDVKM. The CDR3 length is 14 residues. CDR3 amino acids: CASSFVGGRGGYTF. Written as DNA, the CDR3 is TGTGCCAGCAGTTTCGTTGGGGGGCGTGGTGGCTATACCTTC.

The rearrangement uses TRBV7-6 and TRBJ2-1, with a tentative D call TRBD2 (6 bases). This CDR3 has 16 residues. CDR1 is SGHVS, CDR2 FNYEAQ, per germline. Trimming stripped 4 bases from V and 0 bases from J, with 13 bases between. The CDR3 DNA is TGTGCCAGCAGCTCATCGGAGGGAGACTCCTACAATGAGCAGTTCTTC. It translates to CASSSSEGDSYNEQFF.

Ten or more counts support this clonotype. The chain joins TRBV15 to TRBJ2-5; D tentatively fits TRBD1 or TRBD2 (6 bases each). V was cut by 1 base and J by 5 bases, with 11 bases left in between. Germline CDR1 LNHNV, CDR2 YYDKDF (reference sequence). There are 14 residues in the CDR3. Here the CDR3 reads CATSRGGGRETQYF. The CDR3 DNA reads as TGTGCCACCAGCAGAGGTGGGGGGCGGGAGACCCAGTACTTC.

This clonotype appeared a few times. The chain uses TRBV27 and TRBJ2-1; 8 positions match TRBD2. Trimming cost V 3 bases and J 10 bases; bases outside gene matches: 14. Germline V gene lookup returns CDR1 MNHEY and CDR2 SMNVEV (reference sequence). The CDR3 extends over 16 amino acids. CDR3 DNA sequence: TGTGCCAGCAGTTTTATCGGCGGGAGGATACGTTTAGAGCAGTTCTTC. This sequence encodes CASSFIGGRIRLEQFF.

The V call is TRBV28, the J call TRBJ1-1, with 8 bases that match TRBD1. Germline CDR1 and CDR2: MDHEN and SYDVKM. The CDR3 runs to 14 residues. After removal of 8 bases from V and 3 bases from J, the junction contained 8 bases not matched to a gene. In DNA, the CDR3 is TGTGCCAGCCAGGGGGCTATCTCGGACACTGAAGCTTTCTTT. The encoded protein is CASQGAISDTEAFF.

This clonotype has more than one count but fewer than ten. The chain has TRBV4-2 and TRBJ1-2; a possible D gene is TRBD1 (5 bases). The CDR3 length is 15 residues. Per the germline V gene, CDR1 is LGHNA and CDR2 is YNFKEQ. With 4 bases removed from V and 0 bases from J, the gap between germline ends came to 12 bases. CDR3 bases: TGTGCCAGCAGCCCCCACGAGGGGACTAACTATGGCTACACCTTC. Amino acids: CASSPHEGTNYGYTF.

The rearrangement uses TRBV13 and TRBJ1-1; no clear D gene. Trimming took 5 bases from V and 9 from J, leaving 10 bases between them. The CDR3 consists of 11 residues. The V gene's germline CDR1 is PRHDT and CDR2 FYEKMQ (reference sequence). The CDR3 sequence: CASSGRTQAFF. DNA of the CDR3: TGTGCCAGCAGCGGACGGACTCAAGCTTTCTTT. Filled out from reference TRBV13 and TRBJ1-1, the complete variable domain reads AAGVIQSPRHLIKEKRETATLKCYPIPRHDTVYWYQQGPGQDPQFLISFYEKMQSDKGSIPDRFSAQQFSDYHSELNMSSLELGDSALYFCASSGRTQAFFGQGTRLTVV.

The sample holds a few counts of this clonotype. J is TRBJ2-1 and V is TRBV6-2 or TRBV6-3, with 7 nucleotides matching TRBD1. In germline, CDR1 is MNHEY, CDR2 SVGEGT. The CDR3 contains 18 residues. V trimming: 5 bases; J trimming: 9 bases; junction bases outside the gene matches: 22. This CDR3 is CASSHPPPGQKFTREQFF. CDR3 coding DNA: TGTGCCAGCAGTCACCCCCCTCCGGGACAGAAGTTCACCCGTGAGCAGTTCTTC.

As for this clonotype: This may come from a read error, since a much larger clone is one base off. The chain joins TRBV20-1 to TRBJ2-7; 7 bases are shared with TRBD1. The end of the DNA fits TRBJ2-1 better, so the J call may be wrong. Per the germline V gene, CDR1 is DFQATT and CDR2 is SNEGSKA (reference sequence). This CDR3 is built from 16 residues. The CDR3 DNA sequence: TGCAGTGCCGATACTCGACAGGGCTGGACGTACGATGAGCAGTTCTTC. This translates into CSADTRQGWTYDEQFF.

Regarding this clonotype: A read error is possible here, since a much larger clone lies one base away. The chain recombines TRBV4-1 with TRBJ2-3, with D maybe TRBD1 (6 bases). This CDR3 has 15 residues. Trimming removed 0 bases from V and 5 bases from J, with 12 bases in between. Germline loops: CDR1 MGHRA, CDR2 YSYEKL. The CDR3 loop reads CASSQDDRWRDTQYF. The CDR3 bases are TGCGCCAGCAGCCAAGATGACAGGTGGCGAGATACGCAGTATTTT.

This clonotype has a handful of counts. This rearrangement joins TRBV24-1 to TRBJ2-3, with D unresolved. This CDR3 region has 14 residues. The V end was cut by 4 bases, the J end by 3 bases, with 10 bases between. The germline V gene has CDR1 KGHDR and CDR2 SFDVKD. CDR3 sequence reads: CATSEARVTDTQYF. CDR3 sequence (DNA): TGTGCCACCAGTGAAGCAAGAGTAACAGATACGCAGTATTTT.

This clonotype was seen many times. The rearrangement links TRBV6-2 or TRBV6-3 to TRBJ2-7, with D perhaps TRBD1 (5 bases). Per germline, CDR1 MNHEY and CDR2 SVGEGT. The ends were cut back, 8 bases at V and 4 bases at J, with 9 bases in the middle. This CDR3 region has 11 residues. The CDR3 bases are TGTGCCAGCGCAGACAGTTACGAGCAGTACTTC. Protein sequence: CASADSYEQYF.

With regard to this clonotype: One base away lies a much larger clone, so this may be a sequencing read error. The CDR3 carries no conserved terminal phenylalanine or tryptophan, so it likely arises from a read error. The chain carries TRBV28 and TRBJ1-2; D not certain. The CDR3 has 13 amino acids. Germline V CDR1 and CDR2: MDHEN, SYDVKM. The ends were cut back, 6 bases at V and 5 bases at J, with 13 bases in the middle. This CDR3 reads CASSPMLRYGYTL. The DNA for the CDR3 is TGTGCCAGCAGCCCGATGCTACGATATGGCTACACCCTC.

The chain uses TRBV3-1 and TRBJ2-1, with 10 bases lining up with TRBD2. Per germline, CDR1 LGHDT and CDR2 YNNKEL (reference sequence). The CDR3 is 17 residues long. The V gene end was trimmed by 1 base and the J gene end by 4 bases; junction bases not matched to a gene: 7. CDR3 bases: TGTGCCAGCAGCCAAGTATGGACTAGCGGAGGATACAATGAGCAGTTCTTC. It translates to CASSQVWTSGGYNEQFF.

This clonotype was seen once. One base away lies a much larger clone, so this may be a sequencing read error. This chain joins TRBV6-2 or TRBV6-3 and TRBJ2-7; the D gene is possibly TRBD2 (6 bases). CDR1 and CDR2 (germline): MNHEY, SVGEGT. The CDR3 consists of 14 residues. The DNA of the CDR3 is TGTTCCAGCATCGGGGCTAGCGCGCCTTACGAGCAGTACTTC. Encoded protein: CSSIGASAPYEQYF.

As regards this clonotype: In this CDR3 the conserved last residue, phenylalanine or tryptophan, is missing, so a read error is likely. J is TRBJ2-5 and V is TRBV4-2; D may be TRBD2 (5 bases). Germline V CDR1 and CDR2: LGHNA, YNFKEQ. There are 11 residues in the CDR3. The ends were cut back, 8 bases at V and 7 bases at J, with 11 bases in the middle. The CDR3 is CASRRGWTQYL. The CDR3 nucleotides are TGTGCCAGCCGGAGAGGGTGGACCCAGTACCTC.

This chain uses TRBV27 with TRBJ2-1; 13 bases line up with TRBD2. Germline V gene lookup returns CDR1 MNHEY and CDR2 SMNVEV (reference sequence). V lost 6 bases and J lost 7; bases outside the gene matches: 6. CDR3 length equals 15 residues. Here the CDR3 reads CASSLGLAGVNEQFF. In DNA form, the CDR3 reads TGTGCCAGCAGCTTAGGACTAGCGGGAGTTAATGAGCAGTTCTTC.

This clonotype was picked up many times. This chain links TRBV20-1 with TRBJ2-7; D not certain. Germline V CDR1 and CDR2: DFQATT, SNEGSKA (reference sequence). CDR3 size: 12 residues. V gave up 1 base and J gave up 4 bases, with 8 bases separating them. The CDR3 coding sequence is TGCAGTGCTAGAGTAGAGGAGTACGAGCAGTACTTC. Translation gives CSARVEEYEQYF.

Regarding this clonotype: Sequence at one end of the junction differs from germline and may be a read error. The chain couples TRBV4-2 to TRBJ1-2; D gene unclear. The CDR3 spans 15 residues. CDR1 is LGHNA and CDR2 is YNFKEQ in the germline V gene. CDR3 sequence reads: CASSQDVGLTYGHTF. The CDR3 nucleotides read TGTGCCAGCAGCCAAGATGTCGGACTGACTTATGGCCACACCTTC.

Details on this clonotype: Being one base from a much bigger clone, this may be a read error. The chain is built from TRBV20-1 and TRBJ2-3; 7 nucleotides match TRBD2. CDR1 is DFQATT and CDR2 is SNEGSKA in the germline V gene (reference sequence). The CDR3 length is 14 residues. CDR3 sequence: CSAQTGGGSDTQCF. As DNA, the CDR3 is TGCAGTGCCCAAACTGGGGGAGGGTCAGATACGCAGTGTTTT.